The sequence of this TCR beta chain was determined in a study of CD8+ T cells in alopecia areata (dated by TCRdb to 2017 to 2018). For the study in its entirety: The treated patients took part in an open-label pilot trial in which moderate-to-severe alopecia areata was treated with oral tofacitinib at 5 to 10 mg twice daily. Tofacitinib was given for 6 to 18 months, followed by 6 months of follow-up off drug to assess delayed response and recurrence. In treated patients, disease severity was measured using the SALT score, which gives the percentage of scalp surface area affected. Tofacitinib-treated patients had biopsies at baseline and at 4 and 24 weeks of treatment, with a later scalp biopsy in several patients. To study T cell clonal expansion in alopecia areata, the researchers applied high-throughput TCRbeta sequencing to both the C3H/HeJ mouse model and human patients. immunoSEQ multiplex PCR using 35 Vbeta forward primers and 13 Jbeta reverse primers was used to amplify TCRbeta CDR3 regions. On the human side, TCRbeta sequencing was run on scalp tissue and on sorted CD4+ and CD8+ peripheral blood T cells from healthy controls and from alopecia areata patients with either patchy or totalis/universalis disease. RNA came from the PAXgene miRNA kit for fixed scalp, the miRNeasy kit for PBMCs, and the RNeasy kit for mouse skin. Clonality in the scalp was compared among normal scalp (n=4), patchy alopecia areata scalp (n=8), and alopecia totalis/universalis scalp (n=8). General study outcomes and caveats: During tofacitinib treatment, many expanded lesional clones stuck around in both scalp and blood, and this persistence may partly explain why relapse happens after treatment is stopped. Shared TCR sequences between patients were less evident than in mice, which may be partly attributable to HLA diversity in the patient population. Compared with normal scalp, lesional scalp had higher clonality and more expanded CD8+ clones, particularly in alopecia totalis/universalis, a pattern that suggests antigenic drive. Resident alphabeta T cells in normal human skin are also sequenced, complicating scalp TCR repertoire analysis, unlike mouse skin dominated by gammadelta T cells. Because the treated cohort was small and included a single nonresponder, larger studies are needed to assess links between baseline CD8+ expansion and response. Tofacitinib significantly lowered scalp clonality and the number of expanded CD8+ clones among the top 100 scalp clones.

The time point label here, explained by the study, means: about 5 months on oral tofacitinib. This sample's treatment or condition label indicates: oral pan-JAK inhibitor, 5-10 mg twice daily. Peripheral blood and lesional scalp punch biopsies were obtained from patients with alopecia areata. PBMCs were isolated by density centrifugation and stained for CD3, CD4 and CD8, and CD4+ and CD8+ T cells were sorted on a FACSAria. The germline V gene (reference sequence) provides CDR1 LNHDA and CDR2 SQIVND. From its cysteine to its phenylalanine, the CDR3 spans 13 amino acids. The kept DNA is CDR3 alone, 39 bases in frame from the first base. Compared with germline, V lacks 8 bases and J lacks 5 bases; bases without a gene match: 7. The sample holds a few counts of this clone. Its target antigen remains unknown. Per-nucleotide qualities are absent, and no much larger clonotype sits a single base away. Libraries came from the immunoSEQ multiplex PCR assay. RNA was extracted from all samples and reverse transcribed into cDNA as template for TCR sequencing. First-strand cDNA was synthesized with SuperScript III using a 2:1 mix of oligo-dT and random hexamers. Amplification bias was assessed with a synthetic immune receptor repertoire, and residual bias was removed computationally. In the original analysis: Raw reads were preprocessed to remove errors, and CDR3 was defined by IMGT conventions from the conserved cysteine to phenylalanine. To get clonality, Shannon entropy was normalized by log2 of the number of productive unique TCRs and the result was subtracted from 1. Whether scalp clones were CD4 or CD8 was inferred by matching scalp TCRbeta sequences against CD4 and CD8 repertoires sorted from blood. This immuneACCESS table, as held by TCRdb, lists in-frame sequences with V and J called but not all clones. Of the missing ones, under half trace to an unresolved V gene in checked studies; the others have no known cause. That table supplies the V and J calls and clone size; D and trimming were determined from the DNA. For this sample the table gives about 92,000 clones, of which roughly 47% were detected only once. The ten largest clones represent around 18% of the sample.

This receptor chain uses TRBV19 and TRBJ1-1; TRBD1 fits 8 bases in the junction. This sample comprised CD8+ T cells sorted from blood, obtained at week 24, from a patient treated with tofacitinib. The clonotype originates from a human donor with alopecia areata. The nucleotide sequence reads as follows: TGTGCCAGTTCTGGACAGGGCCCTACTGAAGCTTTCTTT. Translation gives CASSGQGPTEAFF.